Shown below are 9 T cell receptor beta chains from a single sample sequenced in a study of persistence of HIV-infected CD4 T cells. What these receptors recognize is not known. The immunoSEQ assay was version 4, run in survey mode. The assay was immunoSEQ multiplex PCR, and TCRdb's table has in-frame clones only and misses some. The sample has about 36,000 clones; 70% to 90% are singletons. Cells were stimulated with overlapping HIV-1 Gag 15-mer peptides. CD40L-negative CD69-negative CD45RO-high memory CD4+ T cells were sorted as populations depleted of antigen-responding cells. The sequencing here drew on cultured CD4+ T cells from PBMCs, taken from a patient who received antiretroviral therapy. The source is an adult with HIV. The donor label of this sample is uncertain.

The chain uses TRBV4-1 and TRBJ1-2, with D uncertain. Germline loops: CDR1 MGHRA, CDR2 YSYEKL. V lost 3 bases to trimming and J lost 0 bases, with 8 bases between them. The CDR3 length is 14 residues. CDR3: CASSQTETNYGYTF. The CDR3 DNA sequence: TGCGCCAGCAGCCAGACGGAAACTAACTATGGCTACACCTTC.

The chain uses TRBV7-3 and TRBJ1-1; 7 positions agree with TRBD1. V dropped 2 bases and J dropped 6; count of bases not matched to a gene: 3. Germline V CDR1 and CDR2: SGHTA, FQGTGA. There are 13 residues in the CDR3. Here the CDR3 reads CASSLQGDAEAFF. For the CDR3, the DNA is TGTGCCAGCAGCTTACAGGGGGACGCTGAAGCTTTCTTT.

The chain carries TRBV5-1 and TRBJ2-7; unclear D gene. Germline values: CDR1 SGHRS, CDR2 YFSETQ. CDR3 size: 12 residues. Deletions cut 2 bases from V and 4 bases from J, with 7 bases between. CDR3 nucleotide sequence: TGCGCCAGCAGCTTTGACAATTACGAGCAGTACTTC. Its translation is CASSFDNYEQYF.

This chain links TRBV10-3 with TRBJ1-2; D is possibly TRBD1 (5 bases). Germline V gene lookup returns CDR1 ENHRY and CDR2 SYGVKD. The CDR3 is 15 residues long. The V gene lost 2 bases and the J gene lost 8 bases, with 18 bases spanning the gap. CDR3 DNA: TGTGCCATCAGTGAGGCAGGGTCCCCCTTGAAGGGCTACACCTTC. Encoded protein: CAISEAGSPLKGYTF.

This chain connects TRBV10-1 to TRBJ2-3, with 8 bases fitting TRBD2. In germline, CDR1 is WNHNN, CDR2 SYGVQD (reference sequence). The CDR3 is 15 amino acids. J was trimmed by 3 bases and V by 3 bases; bases with no gene match: 5. CDR3 protein: CASSDGRVGTDTQYF. CDR3 nucleotides: TGCGCCAGCAGTGACGGGAGGGTGGGAACAGATACGCAGTATTTT.

The CDR3 nucleotides are TGTGCCACCAGCAGGGAAAGACAGTCAGATACGCAGTATTTT. This gives the protein CATSRERQSDTQYF. V gene TRBV15 combines with J gene TRBJ2-3, with a possible D match to TRBD1 (5 bases). CDR1 LNHNV and CDR2 YYDKDF come from the germline V gene (reference sequence). The CDR3 covers 14 residues. Trimming cost V 3 bases and J 4 bases, with 11 bases left between them. The whole variable domain, filled in from reference TRBV15 and TRBJ2-3, reads DAMVIQNPRYQVTQFGKPVTLSCSQTLNHNVMYWYQQKSSQAPKLLFHYYDKDFNNEADTPDNFQSRRPNTSFCFLDIRSPGLGDTAMYLCATSRERQSDTQYFGPGTRLTVL.

V and J are TRBV7-2 and TRBJ2-7, with 14 bases fitting TRBD2. V dropped 0 bases and J dropped 2; count of bases not matched to a gene: 3. The CDR3 is 17 residues long. Germline V gene data show CDR1 as SGHTA and CDR2 as FQGNSA. This chain's CDR3 is CASSLAGLAGDPYEQYF. As DNA, the CDR3 is TGTGCCAGCAGCTTAGCGGGACTAGCGGGGGACCCCTACGAGCAGTACTTC.

The chain combines TRBV28 with TRBJ2-7, with 8 bases aligning to TRBD2. The CDR3 sequence is 14 residues long. In germline, CDR1 is MDHEN, CDR2 SYDVKM. J gave up 2 bases and V 5 bases, and 5 bases lay outside the gene matches. This CDR3 reads CASSRGGATYEQYF. CDR3 bases: TGTGCCAGCAGTCGGGGGGGGGCAACCTACGAGCAGTACTTC. The full variable domain, in which reference TRBV28 and TRBJ2-7 provide the parts outside the CDR3, is DVKVTQSSRYLVKRTGEKVFLECVQDMDHENMFWYRQDPGLGLRLIYFSYDVKMKEKGDIPEGYSVSREKKERFSLILESASTNQTSMYLCASSRGGATYEQYFGPGTRLTVT.

The chain uses TRBV7-3 and TRBJ1-6; maybe TRBD1 (5 bases). Trimming cost V 4 bases and J 9 bases, with 10 bases left between them. The CDR3 extends over 13 amino acids. CDR1 is SGHTA and CDR2 is FQGTGA in the germline V gene. Here the CDR3 DNA reads TGTGCCAGCAGCTCCCAGGGAGGTTCACCCCTCCACTTT. Protein product: CASSSQGGSPLHF.